The 23 T cell receptor beta chains in this list originate from one sample, sequenced in a study of blood T cells in healthy people across ages. The authors ran a second PCR of about 7 to 11 cycles using a sample-barcoded 5' primer and a J-beta primer mix. A single record per CDR3 protein comes from TCRdb applying MiXCR to the 5' RACE reads. The sample consists of 1.2 million to 1.5 million distinct CDR3 sequences, 42% of them appearing once. The sequencing sample was made of blood. The receptors here all came from a woman aged 18-29 years in good health.

V is TRBV30 and J is TRBJ2-3; 7 nucleotides agree with TRBD2. Germline values: CDR1 GTSNPN, CDR2 SVGIG (reference sequence). This CDR3 has 14 residues. Losses at the gene ends were 5 bases for V and 1 base for J; bases not matched to a gene: 6. The CDR3 DNA sequence: TGTGCCTGGGTCGCTAGCGGCCGCACAGATACGCAGTATTTT. Translated: CAWVASGRTDTQYF.

The chain links TRBV6-1 to TRBJ2-5; 9 nucleotides align to TRBD1. This CDR3 has 14 amino acids. V lost 7 bases and J lost 4; bases outside the gene matches: 7. Germline lookup yields CDR1 MNHNS and CDR2 SASEGT. CDR3 in DNA: TGTGCCAGCAATAGGGACAGGGTGGGAGAGACCCAGTACTTC. It specifies CASNRDRVGETQYF.

V and J are TRBV5-1 and TRBJ2-5, with 7 bases aligning to TRBD2. Trimming removed 0 bases from V and 11 bases from J; junction bases left unmatched: 10. Germline CDR1 is SGHRS and CDR2 is YFSETQ. The CDR3 covers 14 residues. CDR3 sequence reads: CASSLGGTKNEQYF. The CDR3 DNA follows: TGCGCCAGCAGCTTGGGAGGGACTAAAAATGAGCAGTACTTC.

The CDR3 here is CASITRGLYGYTF. CDR3 DNA: TGTGCCAGCATTACCAGGGGACTCTATGGCTACACCTTC. The V gene is TRBV6-6, the J gene TRBJ1-2; D possibly corresponds to TRBD1 (6 bases). CDR1 is MNHNY and CDR2 is SVGAGI in the germline V gene (reference sequence). V lost 7 bases, J lost 4 bases, and 13 bases lay in between. The length of the CDR3 is 13 residues.

This clonotype was seen only a few times. The rearrangement links TRBV29-1 to TRBJ1-2; D gene uncertain. The CDR3 length is 15 residues. Germline CDR1 reads SQVTM; CDR2 reads ANQGSEA. V was clipped by 1 base and J by 3 bases, with 15 bases between them. In DNA form, the CDR3 reads TGCAGCGTTGAAGCCTCGGCCCCCCACTACTATGGCTACACCTTC. Translated: CSVEASAPHYYGYTF.

The CDR3 sequence: CASSWDLYNEQFF. In DNA form, the CDR3 reads TGCGCCAGCAGCTGGGACTTGTACAATGAGCAGTTCTTC. The chain joins TRBV5-1 to TRBJ2-1; tentative D call: TRBD2 (6 bases). The CDR3 consists of 13 residues. Per the germline V gene, CDR1 is SGHRS and CDR2 is YFSETQ. Trimming cost V 3 bases and J 4 bases, with 8 bases left between them.

The chain uses TRBV2 and TRBJ2-1; D not resolved. The CDR3 is made up of 15 amino acids. The germline V and J ends were trimmed by 3 bases and 0 bases, with 9 bases remaining between them. Germline V gene sequence: CDR1 SNHLY, CDR2 FYNNEI. The CDR3 region is CASSDNLSSYNEQFF. The DNA of the CDR3 is TGTGCCAGCAGTGATAACTTAAGCTCCTACAATGAGCAGTTCTTC.

The V gene is TRBV20-1, the J gene TRBJ2-1; a weak D match, TRBD2 (5 bases). Germline CDR1 and CDR2: DFQATT and SNEGSKA (reference sequence). This CDR3 is built from 11 residues. CDR3 in DNA: TGCATGACCGAGGGCTACAATGAGCAGTTCTTC. Its translation: CMTEGYNEQFF.

This clonotype was counted a few times. V and J are TRBV6-4 and TRBJ2-1; 7 bases fit TRBD2. This CDR3 comprises 16 residues. CDR1 is MRHNA and CDR2 is SNTAGT in the germline V gene. V was clipped by 3 bases and J by 1 base; unmatched bases: 6. DNA of the CDR3: TGTGCCAGCAGTGAAACCCTAGCGGTGTCCTACAATGAGCAGTTCTTC. Amino acids: CASSETLAVSYNEQFF.

This chain connects TRBV28 to TRBJ1-5; D remains ambiguous. The ends were cut back, 0 bases at V and 4 bases at J, with 16 bases in the middle. Germline assignment: CDR1 MDHEN and CDR2 SYDVKM. The CDR3 is 17 amino acids. This chain's CDR3 is CASSLWSGGPGNQPQHF. The CDR3 DNA is TGTGCCAGCAGTTTATGGTCAGGCGGCCCGGGAAATCAGCCCCAGCATTTT.

This clonotype was recorded many times. The chain carries TRBV12-3 or TRBV12-4 and TRBJ1-1; D is unclear. This CDR3 is built from 12 residues. With 3 bases removed from V and 6 bases from J, the gap between germline ends came to 8 bases. The DNA of the CDR3 is TGTGCCAGCAGTTTTTGGTTATCTGAAGCTTTCTTT. Its translation is CASSFWLSEAFF.

Details on this clonotype: Its ends do not fully match the called genes, so a read error is possible. The V gene is TRBV9, the J gene TRBJ2-5; D unclear. Looked up from germline, CDR1 is SGDLS and CDR2 is YYNGEE. This CDR3 spans 12 amino acids. CDR3 in DNA: TGTGTCAGCAGCGTAGAGAGAGAGACCCAGTACTTC. It translates to CVSSVERETQYF.

This chain joins TRBV12-3 or TRBV12-4 and TRBJ2-3; D call uncertain. Trimming left V 7 bases short and J 2 bases short, with 13 bases between. This CDR3 contains 14 residues. Here the CDR3 DNA reads TGTGCCAGCATCTCCAACTTTCCCACAGATACGCAGTATTTT. Protein product: CASISNFPTDTQYF.

The rearrangement links TRBV28 to TRBJ2-5, with TRBD2 as a possible D gene (7 bases). Trimming took 7 bases from V and 1 from J, leaving 19 bases between them. CDR3 length: 16 residues. The V gene's germline CDR1 is MDHEN and CDR2 SYDVKM. The CDR3 DNA follows: TGTGCCAGCACGGGTTCGGGGAGGGGGATCCAAGAGACCCAGTACTTC. This gives the protein CASTGSGRGIQETQYF.

This CDR3 is CATRRGSEGTEAFF. CDR3 nucleotide sequence: TGTGCCACCCGAAGGGGCAGCGAGGGCACTGAAGCTTTCTTT. The V call is TRBV6-4, the J call TRBJ1-1, with D tentatively TRBD1 (5 bases). The CDR3 runs to 14 residues. In germline, CDR1 is MRHNA, CDR2 SNTAGT. The ends were cut back, 10 bases at V and 4 bases at J, with 19 bases in the middle.

This clonotype was detected only a few times. V and J are TRBV20-1 and TRBJ2-3, with 7 nucleotides matching TRBD2. Germline CDR1 is DFQATT and CDR2 is SNEGSKA (reference sequence). CDR3 length equals 15 residues. Unmatched junction bases numbered 13, after V lost 4 bases and J lost 6 bases. The CDR3, as DNA: TGCAGTGCTAACCCGACTAGCTCCAGCCCGGATACGCAGTATTTT. It yields the protein CSANPTSSSPDTQYF.

The rearrangement joins TRBV6-6 to TRBJ2-7; 13 bases line up with TRBD2. The CDR3 has 17 residues. Germline CDR1 and CDR2: MNHNY and SVGAGI (reference sequence). V dropped 6 bases and J dropped 1; count of bases not matched to a gene: 9. CDR3 sequence reads: CASSPGLAGVPSYEQYF. The CDR3 DNA is TGTGCCAGCAGCCCCGGACTAGCGGGAGTCCCGTCCTACGAGCAGTACTTC.

This clonotype was detected a few times. The chain employs TRBV25-1 and TRBJ2-1; possibly TRBD1 for D (6 bases). Germline V gives CDR1 MGHDK, CDR2 SYGVNS. The CDR3 contains 14 residues. Deletions cut 5 bases from V and 3 bases from J, with 11 bases between. CDR3 amino acids: CASSKGQFYNEQFF. CDR3 bases: TGTGCCAGCAGTAAAGGACAGTTCTACAATGAGCAGTTCTTC.

The chain is built from TRBV7-9 and TRBJ2-7; D is possibly TRBD1 (6 bases). The CDR3 has 11 amino acids. Trimming stripped 9 bases from V and 3 bases from J, with 9 bases between. Germline loops: CDR1 SEHNR, CDR2 FQNEAQ (reference sequence). The CDR3 loop is CASQGNYEQYF. The CDR3 bases are TGTGCCAGTCAGGGGAACTACGAGCAGTACTTC. The full variable domain, completed using reference TRBV7-9 and TRBJ2-7, is DTGVSQNPRHKITKRGQNVTFRCDPISEHNRLYWYRQTLGQGPEFLTYFQNEAQLEKSRLLSDRFSAERPKGSFSTLEIQRTEQGDSAMYLCASQGNYEQYFGPGTRLTVT.

This clonotype was counted between two and nine times. The chain joins TRBV27 to TRBJ2-7; TRBD1 matches 9 bases. This CDR3 has 14 amino acids. The germline V gene encodes CDR1 MNHEY and CDR2 SMNVEV (reference sequence). V dropped 4 bases and J dropped 11; count of bases not matched to a gene: 12. The CDR3 nucleotides read TGTGCCAGCAGTTACACAGGGGGCCGTACGAGGGAGTACTTC. Translated: CASSYTGGRTREYF.

V and J are TRBV10-2 and TRBJ1-2; 8 nucleotides agree with TRBD1. CDR1 WSHSY and CDR2 SAAADI come from the germline V gene. With V trimmed by 0 bases and J by 8 bases, 5 bases remained unmatched. The CDR3 covers 14 residues. The chain's CDR3 is CASSESATGEGYTF. The CDR3 DNA reads TGCGCCAGCAGTGAGTCAGCGACAGGGGAAGGCTACACCTTC.

This rearrangement joins TRBV5-5 to TRBJ1-2; the match to TRBD1 covers 11 bases. V lost 2 bases, J lost 3 bases, and 3 bases stayed unmatched. Germline V gene lookup returns CDR1 SGHKS and CDR2 YYEKEE (reference sequence). The CDR3 loop spans 15 amino acids. The CDR3 DNA follows: TGTGCCAGCAGCTTTTGGACAGGGGGCGACTATGGCTACACCTTC. This encodes CASSFWTGGDYGYTF. Supplemented by reference TRBV5-5 and TRBJ1-2, the full variable domain reads DAGVTQSPTHLIKTRGQQVTLRCSPISGHKSVSWYQQVLGQGPQFIFQYYEKEERGRGNFPDRFSARQFPNYSSELNVNALLLGDSALYLCASSFWTGGDYGYTFGSGTRLTVV.

The chain combines TRBV7-8 with TRBJ1-1; weak D call: TRBD1 (5 bases). The CDR3 runs to 14 residues. V gave up 5 bases and J gave up 7 bases, with 17 bases separating them. Germline V gene data show CDR1 as SGHVS and CDR2 as FQNEAQ. CDR3 DNA: TGTGCCAGCAGCCCAGGCCCAGGGACCAATGAAGCTTTCTTT. Its translation is CASSPGPGTNEAFF.